This T cell receptor beta chain emerged from a study of shared clonotypes between healthy human individuals (dated by TCRdb to about 2020). Regarding the study in general: The cohort included three men and a couple of women between 18 and 49 years of age. For each donor, CD4 naive and CD4 memory were each given three plates, CD8 naive was given two plates, and CD8 memory was given one plate. Blood TCR repertoires of a handful of healthy adults were deeply sequenced to estimate repertoire size and the extent of clonotype sharing between individuals. To increase sequencing depth and limit assay-specific biases, TCR repertoire library preparation and sequencing were carried out by different laboratories using diverse techniques. Between about 0.85 and 9.5 billion PBMCs per donor were obtained by leukapheresis.

Overall results and qualifications from the work: Larger estimated clonotype richness was generally found for naive subsets than for memory subsets. Sampling was restricted to blood, and TCR repertoires in tissues likely differ from the TCR repertoires found in blood. Based on pairwise subsampling, the degree of clonotype sharing among donors was expected to be affected by sequencing depth. The small number of donors limited the genetic and exposure-history diversity represented. Higher generation probabilities were observed for clonotypes shared by all four sorted-subset donors than for non-shared clonotypes. Across four donors, 5% to 6% of naive CD4, approximately 3.6% of naive CD8, under 2.5% of memory CD4, and 0.4% of memory CD8 clonotypes were shared. Incomplete sequencing was indicated by rarefaction of sorted-subset datasets, despite the large sequencing depth.

TCR CDR3 regions were amplified from genomic DNA by multiplex PCR using the deep immunoSEQ assay. Genomic DNA extracted from each cell subset was distributed evenly over all wells of several immunoSEQ 96-well plates, and each plate served as one replicate. For sorted subsets, about 200 ng genomic DNA, equal to 25,000 to 35,000 T cell genomes, was loaded into each replicate PCR. Purified libraries were measured with a Qubit 3.0 fluorometer, size-checked on a Bioanalyzer 2100, and measured again with the KAPA Library Quantification kit. A separate single-read 150-cycle Illumina NextSeq 550 flow cell was used to sequence each immunoSEQ 96-well plate. As for the authors' bioinformatics: Because the immunoSEQ output held only junctional sequences and lacked quality scores, the filtering could not match the filtering applied to full-length reads. Sequences were annotated with PyIR, a Python wrapper for IgBLAST v1.9, and V/J genes and CDR3 were assigned using IMGT germline references. Reads with weak V/J assignments (E-value above 1e-6), missing CDR3, stop codons, out-of-frame junctions, or ambiguous translated residues were removed. V3J clonotypes were defined by identical inferred V gene, J gene, and CDR3 amino acid sequence. Percentage overlap between repertoires was computed as shared unique clonotypes divided by the size of the smaller repertoire. Repertoire richness was assessed with RTK rarefaction, the Chao1 estimator, and Recon v2.1 estimates of unobserved clonotypes. Generation probabilities were computed with OLGA for all TCRbeta clonotypes obtained by the gDNA method from several donors. TCRdb obtained this table from immuneACCESS and retained in-frame rearrangements with V and J assigned. These tables miss some clones; where compared with another copy, unresolved V genes account for less than half of the shortfall, and the remainder is unexplained. V and J calls and clone size are those listed in that table; D and trimming were worked out from the DNA. The sample table contains 800,000 or so clones; only one count was recorded for 95% to 97% of them. The ten largest make up approximately 0.2% of the sample.

CD8 naive samples were obtained by positive selection for CCR7 among CD45RO-negative cells, yielding a CD45RA+CCR7+ population from which TemRA cells were excluded. Healthy HIV-negative adults with no recently reported acute infections or vaccinations were included as donors. Every donor was a Caucasian adult residing in Nashville, Tennessee, USA. Blood was obtained by leukapheresis, after which PBMCs were separated by Ficoll-Histopaque density gradient centrifugation and cryopreserved in liquid nitrogen vapor phase. Analytical flow cytometry was used to check the purity and quantity of each magnetically sorted T cell population. Each sorted fraction had its genomic DNA isolated and then quantified by UV absorbance on a Nanodrop 2000c. With respect to this clone: Its antigen remains unidentified. Per-nucleotide qualities are absent, and no much larger clonotype sits a single base away.

Sequencing was done on a sample of naive CD8+ T cells sorted from blood. The cell subset or site label here, explained by the study, means: CD45RA+CCR7+. This TCR was recovered from a man aged 25-45 years in good health.

The nucleotide sequence reads TGCGCCAGCAGCCGTAGGGGGGAGGACGAGCAGTACTTC. Protein translation: CASSRRGEDEQYF. The V and J segments used are TRBV4-1 and TRBJ2-7; the D gene is tentatively TRBD1 or TRBD2, each matching 6 bases. The cysteine opens and the phenylalanine closes a CDR3 of 13 amino acids. Just CDR3 DNA is preserved here, 39 bases in frame from base 1. Looking up the germline V gene yields CDR1 MGHRA and CDR2 YSYEKL. The trim is 4 bases for V and 5 bases for J, with a gap of 12 bases between the germline ends.